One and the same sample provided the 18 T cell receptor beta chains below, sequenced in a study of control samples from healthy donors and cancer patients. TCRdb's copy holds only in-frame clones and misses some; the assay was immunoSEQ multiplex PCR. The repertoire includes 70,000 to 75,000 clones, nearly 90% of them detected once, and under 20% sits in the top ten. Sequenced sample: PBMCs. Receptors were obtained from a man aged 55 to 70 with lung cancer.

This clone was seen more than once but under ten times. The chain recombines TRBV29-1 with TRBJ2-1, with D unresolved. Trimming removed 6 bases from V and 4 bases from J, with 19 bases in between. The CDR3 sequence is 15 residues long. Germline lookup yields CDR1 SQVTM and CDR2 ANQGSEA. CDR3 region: CSVRGGSTDYNEQFF. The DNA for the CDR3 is TGCAGCGTGCGCGGTGGGTCAACAGATTACAATGAGCAGTTCTTC.

This CDR3 reads CASSLSSEAFF. The CDR3 DNA reads as TGTGCCAGCAGCCTCTCGTCTGAAGCTTTCTTT. This chain uses TRBV3-1 (or the pseudogene TRBV3-2) with TRBJ1-1; the D is unclear. V dropped 4 bases and J dropped 6 bases, with 6 bases sitting between them. This CDR3 contains 11 residues. The germline gives CDR1 LGHDT, CDR2 YNNKEL (reference sequence).

CDR3 in DNA: TGTGCCAGCATGATGGGATCCCGTCCGCGAGGTGAGACCCAGTACTTC. This codes for CASMMGSRPRGETQYF. The chain has TRBV7-2 and TRBJ2-5; D is unresolved. The V end was cut by 7 bases, the J end by 5 bases, with 23 bases between. This CDR3 has 16 amino acids. Germline V lookup: CDR1 SGHTA, CDR2 FQGNSA.

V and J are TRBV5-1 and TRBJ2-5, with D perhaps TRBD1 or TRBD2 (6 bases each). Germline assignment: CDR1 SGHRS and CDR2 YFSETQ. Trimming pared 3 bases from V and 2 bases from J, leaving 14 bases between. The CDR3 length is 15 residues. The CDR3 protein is CASSSTLGGQETQYF. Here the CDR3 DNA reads TGCGCCAGCAGCTCTACCTTAGGGGGGCAAGAGACCCAGTACTTC.

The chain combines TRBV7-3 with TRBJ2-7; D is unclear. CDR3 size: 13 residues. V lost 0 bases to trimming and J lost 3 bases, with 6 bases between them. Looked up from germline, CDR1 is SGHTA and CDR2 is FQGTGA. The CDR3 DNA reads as TGTGCCAGCAGCTTAACCCCACTCTACGAGCAGTACTTC. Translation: CASSLTPLYEQYF.

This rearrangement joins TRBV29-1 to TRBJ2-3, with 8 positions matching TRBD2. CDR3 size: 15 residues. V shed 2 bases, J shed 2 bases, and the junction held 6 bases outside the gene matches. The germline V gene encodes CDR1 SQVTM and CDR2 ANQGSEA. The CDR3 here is CSVETSGAHTDTQYF. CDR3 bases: TGCAGCGTTGAAACTAGCGGAGCGCACACAGATACGCAGTATTTT.

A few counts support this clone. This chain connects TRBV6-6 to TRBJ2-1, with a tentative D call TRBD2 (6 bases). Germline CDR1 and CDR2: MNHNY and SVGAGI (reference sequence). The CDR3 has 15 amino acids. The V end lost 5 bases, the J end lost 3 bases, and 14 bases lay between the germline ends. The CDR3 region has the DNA TGTGCCAGCAGTCCCCCGGGACTCAGCTACAATGAGCAGTTCTTC. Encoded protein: CASSPPGLSYNEQFF.

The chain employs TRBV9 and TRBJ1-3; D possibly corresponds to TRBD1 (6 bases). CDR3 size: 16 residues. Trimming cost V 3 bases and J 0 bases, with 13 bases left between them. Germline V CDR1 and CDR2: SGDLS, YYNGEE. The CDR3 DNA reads TGTGCCAGCAGCGACGACAGGCGCCGCTCTGGAAACACCATATATTTT. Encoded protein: CASSDDRRRSGNTIYF.

The CDR3 here is CASRPTGNTEAFF. The CDR3 coding sequence is TGTGCCAGCAGACCGACAGGGAACACTGAAGCTTTCTTT. V is TRBV11-2 and J is TRBJ1-1; maybe TRBD1 (6 bases). The CDR3 length is 13 residues. Trimming removed 6 bases at V and 1 base at J, with 9 bases between. Germline CDR1 is SGHAT and CDR2 is FQNNGV.

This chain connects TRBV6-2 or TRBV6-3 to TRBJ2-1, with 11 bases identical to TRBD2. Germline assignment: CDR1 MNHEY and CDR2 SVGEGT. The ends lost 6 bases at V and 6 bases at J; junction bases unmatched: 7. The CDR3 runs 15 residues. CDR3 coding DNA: TGTGCCAGCAGCCAAGGGACTAGCGGTCTCAATGAGCAGTTCTTC. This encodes CASSQGTSGLNEQFF.

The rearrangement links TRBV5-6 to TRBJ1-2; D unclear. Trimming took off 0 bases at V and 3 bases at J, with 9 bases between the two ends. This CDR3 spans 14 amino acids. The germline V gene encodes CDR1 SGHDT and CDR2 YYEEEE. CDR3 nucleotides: TGTGCCAGCAGCTTGGCCGGGGAGGACTATGGCTACACCTTC. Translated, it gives CASSLAGEDYGYTF.

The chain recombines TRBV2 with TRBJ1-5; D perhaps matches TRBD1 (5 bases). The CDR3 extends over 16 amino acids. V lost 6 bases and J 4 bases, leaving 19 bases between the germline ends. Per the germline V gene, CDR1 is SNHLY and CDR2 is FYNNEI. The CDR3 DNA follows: TGTGCCAGCAGAACCGGGACGATGGGGGGAAATCAGCCCCAGCATTTT. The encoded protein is CASRTGTMGGNQPQHF.

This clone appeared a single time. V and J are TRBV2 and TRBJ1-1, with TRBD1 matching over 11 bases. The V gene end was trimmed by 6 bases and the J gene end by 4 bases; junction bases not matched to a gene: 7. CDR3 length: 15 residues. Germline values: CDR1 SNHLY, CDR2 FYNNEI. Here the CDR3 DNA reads TGTGCCAGCAGGGACAGGGGGCTAAGGAGCACTGAAGCTTTCTTT. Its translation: CASRDRGLRSTEAFF.

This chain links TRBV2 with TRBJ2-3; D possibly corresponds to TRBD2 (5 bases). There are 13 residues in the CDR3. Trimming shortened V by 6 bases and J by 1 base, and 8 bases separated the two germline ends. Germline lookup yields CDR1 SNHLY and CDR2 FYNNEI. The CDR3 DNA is TGTGCCAGCAGACCCGGGGGCACAGATACGCAGTATTTT. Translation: CASRPGGTDTQYF.

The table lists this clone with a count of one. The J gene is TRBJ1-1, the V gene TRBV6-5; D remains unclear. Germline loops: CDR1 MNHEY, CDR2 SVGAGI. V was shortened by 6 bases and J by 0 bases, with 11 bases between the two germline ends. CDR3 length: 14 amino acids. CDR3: CASRIGPLNTEAFF. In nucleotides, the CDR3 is TGTGCCAGCAGAATTGGACCGTTGAACACTGAAGCTTTCTTT.

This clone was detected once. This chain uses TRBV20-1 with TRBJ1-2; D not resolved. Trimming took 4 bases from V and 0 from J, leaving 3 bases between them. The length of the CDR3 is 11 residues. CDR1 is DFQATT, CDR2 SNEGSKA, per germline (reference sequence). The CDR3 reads CSATTNYGYTF. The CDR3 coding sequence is TGCAGTGCTACAACTAACTATGGCTACACCTTC.

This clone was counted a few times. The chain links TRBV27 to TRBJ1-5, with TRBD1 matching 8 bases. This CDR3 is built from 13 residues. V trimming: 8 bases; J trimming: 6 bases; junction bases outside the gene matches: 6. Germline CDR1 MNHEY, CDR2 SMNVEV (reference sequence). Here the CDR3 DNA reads TGTGCCAGCGGGCAGGGGGCGAGTCAGCCCCAGCATTTT. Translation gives CASGQGASQPQHF.

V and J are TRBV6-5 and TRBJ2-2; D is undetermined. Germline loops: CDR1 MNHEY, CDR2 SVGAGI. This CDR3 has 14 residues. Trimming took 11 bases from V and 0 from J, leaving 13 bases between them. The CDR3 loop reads CAVRVGANTGELFF. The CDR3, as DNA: TGTGCCGTAAGGGTTGGGGCGAACACCGGGGAGCTGTTTTTT.